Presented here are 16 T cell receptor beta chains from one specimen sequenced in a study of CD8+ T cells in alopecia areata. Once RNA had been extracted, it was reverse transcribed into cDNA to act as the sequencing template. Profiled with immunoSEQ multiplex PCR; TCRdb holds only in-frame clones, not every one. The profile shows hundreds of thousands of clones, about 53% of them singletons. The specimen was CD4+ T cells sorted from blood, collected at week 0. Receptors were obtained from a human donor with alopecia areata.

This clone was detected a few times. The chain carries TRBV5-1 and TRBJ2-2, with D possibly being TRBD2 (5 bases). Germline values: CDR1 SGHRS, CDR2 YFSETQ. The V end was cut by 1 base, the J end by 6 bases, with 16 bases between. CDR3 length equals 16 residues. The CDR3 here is CASSLSGGSGAGELFF. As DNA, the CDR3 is TGCGCCAGCAGCTTGTCGGGTGGGAGCGGAGCCGGGGAGCTGTTTTTT.

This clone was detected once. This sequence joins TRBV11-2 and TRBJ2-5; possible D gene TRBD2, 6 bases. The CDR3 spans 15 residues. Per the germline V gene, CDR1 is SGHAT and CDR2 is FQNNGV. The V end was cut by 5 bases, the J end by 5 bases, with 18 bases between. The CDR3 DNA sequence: TGTGCCAGCAGCAACACTTTTGGGGGGTCGGAGACCCAGTACTTC. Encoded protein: CASSNTFGGSETQYF.

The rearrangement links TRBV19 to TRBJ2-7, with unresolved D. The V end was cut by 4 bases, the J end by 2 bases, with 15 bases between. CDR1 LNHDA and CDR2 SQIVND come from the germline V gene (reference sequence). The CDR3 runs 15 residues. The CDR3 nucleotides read TGTGCCAGTAGTACTCGGACGATCGGACCCTACGAGCAGTACTTC. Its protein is CASSTRTIGPYEQYF.

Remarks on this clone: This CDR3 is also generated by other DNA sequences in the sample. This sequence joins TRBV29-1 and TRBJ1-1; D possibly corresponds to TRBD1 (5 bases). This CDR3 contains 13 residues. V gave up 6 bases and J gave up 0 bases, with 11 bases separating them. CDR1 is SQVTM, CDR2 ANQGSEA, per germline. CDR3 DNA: TGCAGCGTCACAGGACGGTTGAACACTGAAGCTTTCTTT. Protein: CSVTGRLNTEAFF.

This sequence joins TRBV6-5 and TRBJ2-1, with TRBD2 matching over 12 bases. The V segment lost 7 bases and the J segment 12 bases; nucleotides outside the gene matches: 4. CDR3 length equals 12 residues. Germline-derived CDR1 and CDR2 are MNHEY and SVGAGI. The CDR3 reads CASTSGRGGQFF. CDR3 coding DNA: TGTGCCAGCACTAGCGGGAGGGGGGGGCAGTTCTTC.

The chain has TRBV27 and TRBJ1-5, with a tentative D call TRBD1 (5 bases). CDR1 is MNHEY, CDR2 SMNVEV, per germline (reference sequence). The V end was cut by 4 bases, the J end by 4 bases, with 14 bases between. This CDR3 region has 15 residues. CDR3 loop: CASSYGGPGNQPQHF. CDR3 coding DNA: TGTGCCAGCAGTTACGGGGGTCCGGGAAATCAGCCCCAGCATTTT.

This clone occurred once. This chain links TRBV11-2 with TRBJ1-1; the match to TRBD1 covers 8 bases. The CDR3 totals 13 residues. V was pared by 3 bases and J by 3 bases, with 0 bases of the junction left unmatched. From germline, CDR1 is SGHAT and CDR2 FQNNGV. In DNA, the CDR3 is TGTGCCAGCAGCTTGGACAGGGACACTGAAGCTTTCTTT. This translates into CASSLDRDTEAFF.

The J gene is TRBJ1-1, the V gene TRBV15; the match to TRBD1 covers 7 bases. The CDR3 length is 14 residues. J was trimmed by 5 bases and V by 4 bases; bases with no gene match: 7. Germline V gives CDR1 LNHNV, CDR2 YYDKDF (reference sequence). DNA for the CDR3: TGTGCCACCAGCACCCGACAGGGTAGGACTGAAGCTTTCTTT. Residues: CATSTRQGRTEAFF. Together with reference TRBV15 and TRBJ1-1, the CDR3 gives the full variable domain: DAMVIQNPRYQVTQFGKPVTLSCSQTLNHNVMYWYQQKSSQAPKLLFHYYDKDFNNEADTPDNFQSRRPNTSFCFLDIRSPGLGDTAMYLCATSTRQGRTEAFFGQGTRLTVV.

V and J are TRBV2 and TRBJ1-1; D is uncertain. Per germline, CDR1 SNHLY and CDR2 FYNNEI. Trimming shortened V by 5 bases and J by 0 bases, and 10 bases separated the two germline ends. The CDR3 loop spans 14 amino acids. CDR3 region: CASSSQVLNTEAFF. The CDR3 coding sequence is TGTGCCAGCAGTAGTCAGGTCCTGAACACTGAAGCTTTCTTT.

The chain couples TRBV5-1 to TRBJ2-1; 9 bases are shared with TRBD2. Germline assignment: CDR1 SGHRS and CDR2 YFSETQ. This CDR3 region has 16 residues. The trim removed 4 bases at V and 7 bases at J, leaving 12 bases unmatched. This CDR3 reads CASSPGGSGSANEQFF. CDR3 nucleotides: TGCGCCAGCAGCCCAGGGGGTAGCGGGAGTGCGAATGAGCAGTTCTTC.

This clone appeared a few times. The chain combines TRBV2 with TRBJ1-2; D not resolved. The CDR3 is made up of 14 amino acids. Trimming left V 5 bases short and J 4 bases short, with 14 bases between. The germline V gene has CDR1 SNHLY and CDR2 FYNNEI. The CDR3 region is CASSRDPRGYGYTF. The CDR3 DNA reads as TGTGCCAGCAGTCGGGATCCCCGGGGCTATGGCTACACCTTC.

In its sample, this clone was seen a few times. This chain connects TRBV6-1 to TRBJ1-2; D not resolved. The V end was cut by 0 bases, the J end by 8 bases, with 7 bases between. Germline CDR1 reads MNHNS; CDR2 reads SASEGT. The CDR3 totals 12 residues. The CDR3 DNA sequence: TGTGCCAGCAGTGAAGCCAGAAGCGGCTACACCTTC. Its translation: CASSEARSGYTF.

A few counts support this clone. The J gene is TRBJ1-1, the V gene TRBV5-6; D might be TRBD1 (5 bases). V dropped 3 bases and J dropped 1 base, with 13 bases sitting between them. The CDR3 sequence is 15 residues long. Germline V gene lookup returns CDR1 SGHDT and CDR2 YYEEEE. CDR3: CASSYYPRENTEAFF. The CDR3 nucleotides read TGTGCCAGCAGCTACTACCCCAGGGAGAACACTGAAGCTTTCTTT.

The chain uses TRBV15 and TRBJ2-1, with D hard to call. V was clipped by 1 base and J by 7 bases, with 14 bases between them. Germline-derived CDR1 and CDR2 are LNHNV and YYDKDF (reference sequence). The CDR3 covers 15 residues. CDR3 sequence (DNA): TGTGCCACCAGCAGAGTGGCCTACCTGGGGAATGAGCAGTTCTTC. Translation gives CATSRVAYLGNEQFF.

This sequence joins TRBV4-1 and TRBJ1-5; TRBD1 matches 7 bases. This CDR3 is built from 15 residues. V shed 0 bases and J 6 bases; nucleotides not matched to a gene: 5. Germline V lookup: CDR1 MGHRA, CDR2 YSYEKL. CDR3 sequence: CASSQEGTVGQPQHF. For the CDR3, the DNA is TGCGCCAGCAGCCAAGAGGGGACAGTCGGTCAGCCCCAGCATTTT.

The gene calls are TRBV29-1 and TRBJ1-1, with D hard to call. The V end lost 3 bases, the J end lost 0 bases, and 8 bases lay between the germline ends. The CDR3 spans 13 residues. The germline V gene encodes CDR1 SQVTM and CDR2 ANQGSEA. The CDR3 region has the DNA TGCAGCGTTGATAAGGTCCTGAACACTGAAGCTTTCTTT. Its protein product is CSVDKVLNTEAFF.